This note documents a single T cell receptor beta chain sequence. Its specificity is unknown. This CDR3 comprises 14 residues. Germline CDR1 and CDR2: MRHNA and SNTAGT. Deletions cut 2 bases from V and 4 bases from J, with 8 bases between. The source of the sample is a study of blood T cells in healthy people across ages. Study-wide results and caveats: Roughly linearly, TCR beta diversity per million T cells fell as age increased. Without sorted subsets, naive and antigen-experienced compartments could not be conclusively compared.

Alongside a J-beta primer mix, a sample-barcoded 5' primer served in a second PCR lasting roughly 6 to 11 cycles. Template switching added a 12-random-nucleotide identifier to every cDNA molecule. TCRdb analysed the 5' RACE reads with MiXCR anew, one entry per CDR3 protein. The sample holds about 760,000 distinct CDR3 sequences, roughly 56% seen once. The gene calls are TRBV6-4 and TRBJ1-4; the D gene is possibly TRBD1 (5 bases). This clonotype originated in a man aged 35 to 55 in good health. Source material: blood. The CDR3 region has the DNA TGTGCCAGCAGTGACGAGGGGATTAATGAAAAACTGTTTTTT. Amino acid sequence: CASSDEGINEKLFF.